Presented here are 3 T cell receptor beta chains from one specimen sequenced in a study of blood T cell repertoires in COVID-19. Clones were read by immunoSEQ multiplex PCR, and TCRdb kept only the in-frame ones, dropping some. This sample has roughly 310,000 clones, with roughly 90% found just once. What was sequenced was peripheral blood. The receptors shown here come from a woman between 45 and 60 years old with active or convalescent COVID-19.

The rearrangement uses TRBV25-1 and TRBJ1-5; no clear D gene. The CDR3 consists of 14 residues. CDR1 and CDR2 (germline): MGHDK, SYGVNS. V shed 5 bases and J shed 4 bases, with 12 bases lying between them. This chain's CDR3 is CASSPFGRNQPQHF. The CDR3 DNA sequence: TGTGCCAGCAGTCCATTCGGGAGAAATCAGCCCCAGCATTTT.

V and J are TRBV6-2 or TRBV6-3 and TRBJ2-3; D is perhaps TRBD2 (5 bases). The CDR3 is made up of 17 amino acids. V was shortened by 2 bases and J by 2 bases, with 17 bases between the two germline ends. Germline V gives CDR1 MNHEY, CDR2 SVGEGT. The CDR3 loop is CASSYPRTLQYTDTQYF. The CDR3 region has the DNA TGTGCCAGCAGTTACCCTCGGACTCTTCAATACACAGATACGCAGTATTTT.

The chain uses TRBV7-8 and TRBJ2-1; perhaps TRBD1 as D (5 bases). CDR1 is SGHVS, CDR2 FQNEAQ, per germline. The CDR3 contains 14 residues. V was shortened by 5 bases and J by 9 bases, with 17 bases between the two germline ends. The CDR3 sequence is CASSQDQGNGEQFF. CDR3 bases: TGTGCCAGCAGCCAAGACCAGGGCAATGGTGAGCAGTTCTTC.